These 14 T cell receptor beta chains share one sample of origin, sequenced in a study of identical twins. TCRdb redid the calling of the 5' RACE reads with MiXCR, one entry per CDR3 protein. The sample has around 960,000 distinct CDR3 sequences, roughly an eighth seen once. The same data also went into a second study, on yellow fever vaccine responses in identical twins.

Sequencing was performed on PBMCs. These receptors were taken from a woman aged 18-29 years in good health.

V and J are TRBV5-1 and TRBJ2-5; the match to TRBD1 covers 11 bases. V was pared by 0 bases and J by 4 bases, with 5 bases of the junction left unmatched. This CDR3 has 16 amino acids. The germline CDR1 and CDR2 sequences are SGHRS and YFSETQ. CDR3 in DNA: TGCGCCAGCAGCTTGGGGACAGGGGGCGCGGTAGAGACCCAGTACTTC. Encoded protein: CASSLGTGGAVETQYF.

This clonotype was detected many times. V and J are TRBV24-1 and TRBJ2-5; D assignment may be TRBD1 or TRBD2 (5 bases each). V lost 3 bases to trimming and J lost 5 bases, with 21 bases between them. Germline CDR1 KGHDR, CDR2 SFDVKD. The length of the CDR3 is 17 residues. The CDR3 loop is CATSDGTGTMQLETQYF. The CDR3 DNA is TGTGCCACCAGTGATGGAACCGGGACCATGCAATTGGAGACCCAGTACTTC.

In DNA form, the CDR3 reads TGCAGTGCTAGTTTGAGGGAGGGGAACACTGAAGCTTTCTTT. As protein: CSASLREGNTEAFF. The chain uses TRBV20-1 and TRBJ1-1; D uncertain. Germline V CDR1 and CDR2: DFQATT, SNEGSKA (reference sequence). The CDR3 consists of 14 residues. Trimming shortened V by 3 bases and J by 1 base, and 12 bases separated the two germline ends.

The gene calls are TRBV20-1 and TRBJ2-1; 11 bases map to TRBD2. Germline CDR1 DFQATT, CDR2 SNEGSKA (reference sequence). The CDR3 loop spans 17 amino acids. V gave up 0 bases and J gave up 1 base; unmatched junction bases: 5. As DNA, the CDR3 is TGCAGTGCTAGAGATGCTAGCGGGGGGCCTTCCTACAATGAGCAGTTCTTC. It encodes CSARDASGGPSYNEQFF.

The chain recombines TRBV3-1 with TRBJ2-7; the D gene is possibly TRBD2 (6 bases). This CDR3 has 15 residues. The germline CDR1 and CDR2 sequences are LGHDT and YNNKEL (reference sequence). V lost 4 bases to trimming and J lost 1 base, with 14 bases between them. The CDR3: CASSRGLAESYEQYV. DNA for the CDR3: TGTGCCAGCAGCCGGGGACTCGCGGAATCCTACGAGCAGTACGTC.

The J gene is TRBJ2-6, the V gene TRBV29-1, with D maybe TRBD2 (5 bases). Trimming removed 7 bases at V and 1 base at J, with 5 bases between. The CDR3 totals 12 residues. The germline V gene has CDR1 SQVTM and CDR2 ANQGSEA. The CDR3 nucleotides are TGCAGCGCGGGGTCTGGGGCCAACGTCCTGACTTTC. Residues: CSAGSGANVLTF.

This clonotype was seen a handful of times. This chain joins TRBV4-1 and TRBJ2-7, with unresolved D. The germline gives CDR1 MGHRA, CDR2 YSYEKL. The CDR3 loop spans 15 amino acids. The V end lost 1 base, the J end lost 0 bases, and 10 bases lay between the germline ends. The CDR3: CASSQVVLSSYEQYF. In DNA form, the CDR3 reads TGCGCCAGCAGCCAAGTGGTCCTATCCTCCTACGAGCAGTACTTC.

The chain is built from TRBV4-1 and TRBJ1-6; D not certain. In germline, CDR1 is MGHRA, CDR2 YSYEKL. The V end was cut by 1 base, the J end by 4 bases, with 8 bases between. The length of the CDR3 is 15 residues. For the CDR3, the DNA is TGCGCCAGCAGCCAAGGGCAGCTGTATAATTCACCCCTCCACTTT. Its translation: CASSQGQLYNSPLHF.

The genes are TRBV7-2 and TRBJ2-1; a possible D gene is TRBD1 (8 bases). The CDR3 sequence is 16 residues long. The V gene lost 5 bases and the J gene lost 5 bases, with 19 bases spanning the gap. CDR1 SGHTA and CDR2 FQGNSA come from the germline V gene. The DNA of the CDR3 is TGTGCCAGCAGCGGCCGGAGAGCGGGACAGGACAATGAGCAGTTCTTC. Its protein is CASSGRRAGQDNEQFF.

The CDR3 nucleotides are TGCGCCAGCAGTGAGTTTTCTAGCGGAGAGGGGGAGACCCAGTACTTC. The encoded protein is CASSEFSSGEGETQYF. The chain employs TRBV10-1 and TRBJ2-5, with 7 bases lining up with TRBD2. Germline loops: CDR1 WNHNN, CDR2 SYGVQD (reference sequence). V was pared by 1 base and J by 5 bases, with 10 bases of the junction left unmatched. This CDR3 has 16 amino acids.

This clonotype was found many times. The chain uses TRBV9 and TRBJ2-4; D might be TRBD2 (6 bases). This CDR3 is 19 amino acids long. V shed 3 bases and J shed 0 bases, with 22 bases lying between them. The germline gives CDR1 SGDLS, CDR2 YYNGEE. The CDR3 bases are TGTGCCAGCAGCGGTCTAGCGAGTTCTCCGCCACTAGCCAAAAACATTCAGTACTTC. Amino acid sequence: CASSGLASSPPLAKNIQYF. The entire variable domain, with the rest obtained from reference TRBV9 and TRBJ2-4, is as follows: DSGVTQTPKHLITATGQRVTLRCSPRSGDLSVYWYQQSLDQGLQFLIQYYNGEERAKGNILERFSAQQFPDLHSELNLSSLELGDSALYFCASSGLASSPPLAKNIQYFGAGTRLSVL.

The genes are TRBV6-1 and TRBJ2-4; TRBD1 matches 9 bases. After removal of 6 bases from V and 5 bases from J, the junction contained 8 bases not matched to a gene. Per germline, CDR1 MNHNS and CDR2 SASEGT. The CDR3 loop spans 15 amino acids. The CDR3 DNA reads TGTGCCAGCAGGCTACAGGGGGCGGGCGAAAACATTCAGTACTTC. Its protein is CASRLQGAGENIQYF.

The CDR3 DNA is TGTGCCAGCAGTTCCCCCCGGGACAGCACCTACAATGAGCAGTTCTTC. Its translation: CASSSPRDSTYNEQFF. This chain uses TRBV6-5 with TRBJ2-1; 7 bases are shared with TRBD1. V trimming: 4 bases; J trimming: 2 bases; junction bases outside the gene matches: 8. The CDR3 runs 16 residues. Per germline, CDR1 MNHEY and CDR2 SVGAGI.

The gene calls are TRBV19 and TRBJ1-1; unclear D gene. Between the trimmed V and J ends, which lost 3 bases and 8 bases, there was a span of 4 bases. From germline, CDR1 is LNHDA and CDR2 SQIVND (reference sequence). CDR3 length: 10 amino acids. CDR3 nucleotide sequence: TGTGCCAGTAGTATCGCCGAAGCTTTCTTT. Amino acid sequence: CASSIAEAFF. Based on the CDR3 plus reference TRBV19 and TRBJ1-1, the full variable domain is DGGITQSPKYLFRKEGQNVTLSCEQNLNHDAMYWYRQDPGQGLRLIYYSQIVNDFQKGDIAEGYSVSREKKESFPLTVTSAQKNPTAFYLCASSIAEAFFGQGTRLTVV.